This TCR beta chain was identified during a study of blood T cell repertoires in COVID-19. Participants were aged roughly 18 to 89 years from around 24 US areas. Cohorts were determined from participant-reported clinical history. Sequencing was performed with immunoSEQ multiplex PCR; in TCRdb, only in-frame clones are kept and a portion is missing. The profile shows about 170,000 clones, 70% to 85% of them singletons. Germline loops: CDR1 MDHEN, CDR2 SYDVKM. V lost 0 bases and J 3 bases, leaving 9 bases between the germline ends. This CDR3 has 14 amino acids. What was sequenced was PBMCs or T cells enriched from blood (not recorded which). This chain connects TRBV28 to TRBJ2-7, with D perhaps TRBD2 (5 bases). This receptor was identified in a woman between 65 and 79 years old in a cohort exposed to, infected with or recovered from COVID-19 (not recorded which). The CDR3, as DNA: TGTGCCAGCAGTTTATGGGACTCAATCTACGAGCAGTACTTC. Encoded protein: CASSLWDSIYEQYF.